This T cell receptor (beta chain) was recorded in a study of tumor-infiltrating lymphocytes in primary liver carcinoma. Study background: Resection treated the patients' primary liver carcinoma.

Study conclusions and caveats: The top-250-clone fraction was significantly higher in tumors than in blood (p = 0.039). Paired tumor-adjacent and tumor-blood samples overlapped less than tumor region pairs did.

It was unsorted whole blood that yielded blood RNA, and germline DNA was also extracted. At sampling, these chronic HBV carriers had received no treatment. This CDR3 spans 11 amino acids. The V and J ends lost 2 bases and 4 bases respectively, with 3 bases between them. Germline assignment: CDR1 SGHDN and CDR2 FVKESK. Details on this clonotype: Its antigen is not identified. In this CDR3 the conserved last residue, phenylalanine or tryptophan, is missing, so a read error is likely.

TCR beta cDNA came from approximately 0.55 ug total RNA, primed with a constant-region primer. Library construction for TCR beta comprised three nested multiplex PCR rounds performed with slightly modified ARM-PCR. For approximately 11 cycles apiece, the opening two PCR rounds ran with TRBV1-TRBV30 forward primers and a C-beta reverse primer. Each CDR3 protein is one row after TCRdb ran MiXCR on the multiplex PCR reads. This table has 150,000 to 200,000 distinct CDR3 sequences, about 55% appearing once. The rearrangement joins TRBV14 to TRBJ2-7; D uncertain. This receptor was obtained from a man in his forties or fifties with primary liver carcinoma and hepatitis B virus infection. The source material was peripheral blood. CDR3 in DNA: TGTGCCAGCAGCCAATTTTACGAGCAGTACCTC. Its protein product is CASSQFYEQYL.